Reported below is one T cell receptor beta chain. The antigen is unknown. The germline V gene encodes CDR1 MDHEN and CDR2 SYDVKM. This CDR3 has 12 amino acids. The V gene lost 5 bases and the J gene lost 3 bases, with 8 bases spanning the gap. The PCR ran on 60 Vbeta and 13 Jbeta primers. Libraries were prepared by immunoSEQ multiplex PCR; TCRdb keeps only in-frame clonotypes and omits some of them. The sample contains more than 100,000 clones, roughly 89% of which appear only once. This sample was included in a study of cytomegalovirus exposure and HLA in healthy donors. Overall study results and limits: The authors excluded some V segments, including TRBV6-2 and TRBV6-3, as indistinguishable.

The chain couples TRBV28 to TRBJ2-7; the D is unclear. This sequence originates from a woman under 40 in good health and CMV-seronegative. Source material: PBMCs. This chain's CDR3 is CASSPRIYEQYF. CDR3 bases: TGTGCCAGCAGTCCTAGGATCTACGAGCAGTACTTC.